This T cell receptor beta chain was observed in a study of human T cells and chemical hapten exposure. At the level of the study: Skin of the upper inner arm, around 2 cm by around 2 cm, received 2% DPC for sensitization.

The time point denotes: patch test 2, 6 weeks after DPC sensitization. The treatment: therapeutic diphenylcyclopropenone sensitization with weekly scalp DPC. Extraction of total RNA was performed on unfractionated whole blood. In the original workflow: Sample-level TCR yields exhibited a median of roughly 96,000, with a range of about 20,000 to 750,000. Using its own MiXCR run on the RACE reads, TCRdb lists one record per CDR3 protein. V and J calls and clone size were set by TCRdb, not the authors. The sample records tens of thousands of distinct CDR3 sequences, 9.6% being singletons. V was pared by 4 bases and J by 1 base, with 10 bases between. CDR1 is LGHNA and CDR2 is YSLEER in the germline V gene. This CDR3 comprises 15 residues.

The source material was whole blood, sampled in connection with sensitization to the hapten diphenylcyclopropenone (DPC). The chain combines TRBV4-3 with TRBJ2-2; D not certain. The sequence was obtained from a woman aged 25-40 years with alopecia areata. Some clones in this sample may be carry-over from other donors' samples. CDR3 in amino acids: CASSRALENTGELFF. The CDR3 bases are TGCGCCAGCAGCCGAGCCCTGGAGAACACCGGGGAGCTGTTTTTT.